This T cell receptor beta chain derives from a study of identical twins. With no exceptions, donors were healthy Caucasians. The study's findings and limits: With beta out-of-frame sequences, excess sharing by twins was weaker. The authors drew conclusions from cross-sectional statistical analysis rather than following the same donors.

With respect to this clonotype: Its antigen is still unknown.

Germline assignment: CDR1 MNHEY and CDR2 SVGAGI. The CDR3 sequence is 14 residues long. The V end was cut by 2 bases, the J end by 7 bases, with 11 bases between. A universal primer site was incorporated via template switching, and the cDNA contained unique molecular identifiers. TCRdb recomputed calls from the 5' RACE reads with MiXCR, one row per CDR3 protein. Of about 530,000 distinct CDR3 sequences detected, 20% to 25% appear once; the ten largest clones hold more than 0.4%. The data were also submitted as part of a second study, on yellow fever vaccine responses in identical twins.

The TCR comes from a young woman in good health. The chain employs TRBV6-5 and TRBJ2-2, with D tentatively TRBD1 (6 bases). The specimen was CD4+ T cells sorted from blood. The DNA for the CDR3 is TGTGCCAGCAGTTACGGTCAGGGGAACGGGGAGCTGTTTTTT. Amino acids: CASSYGQGNGELFF.